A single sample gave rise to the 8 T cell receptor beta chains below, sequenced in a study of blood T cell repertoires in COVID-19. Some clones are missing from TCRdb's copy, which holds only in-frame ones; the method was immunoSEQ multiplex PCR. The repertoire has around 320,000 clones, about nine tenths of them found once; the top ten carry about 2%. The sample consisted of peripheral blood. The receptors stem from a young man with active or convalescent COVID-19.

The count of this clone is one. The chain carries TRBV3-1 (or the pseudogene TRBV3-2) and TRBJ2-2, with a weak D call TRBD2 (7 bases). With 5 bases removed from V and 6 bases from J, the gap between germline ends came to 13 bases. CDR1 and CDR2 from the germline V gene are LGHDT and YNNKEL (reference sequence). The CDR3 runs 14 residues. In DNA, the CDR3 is TGTGCCAGCAGCTTCTGGGAGGGGGCCGGGGAGCTGTTTTTT. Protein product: CASSFWEGAGELFF.

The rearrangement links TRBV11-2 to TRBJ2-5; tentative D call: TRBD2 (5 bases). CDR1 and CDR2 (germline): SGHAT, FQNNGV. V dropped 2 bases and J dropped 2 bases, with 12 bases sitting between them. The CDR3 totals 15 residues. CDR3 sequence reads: CASSLRGHSQETQYF. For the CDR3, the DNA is TGTGCCAGCAGCTTAAGAGGGCATTCGCAAGAGACCCAGTACTTC.

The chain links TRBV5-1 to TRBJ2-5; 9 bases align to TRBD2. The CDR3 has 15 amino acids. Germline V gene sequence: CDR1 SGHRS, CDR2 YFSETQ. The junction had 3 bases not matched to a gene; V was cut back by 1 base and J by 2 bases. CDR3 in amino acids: CASSLSSGEQETQYF. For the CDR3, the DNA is TGCGCCAGCAGCTTGTCTAGCGGGGAACAAGAGACCCAGTACTTC.

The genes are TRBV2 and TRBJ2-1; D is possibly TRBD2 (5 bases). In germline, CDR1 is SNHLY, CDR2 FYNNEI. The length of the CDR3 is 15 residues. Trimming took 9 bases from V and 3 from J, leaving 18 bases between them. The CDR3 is CASTARETLYNEQFF. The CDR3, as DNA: TGTGCCAGTACCGCCCGGGAAACCCTCTACAATGAGCAGTTCTTC. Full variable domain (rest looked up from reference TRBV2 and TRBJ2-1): EPEVTQTPSHQVTQMGQEVILRCVPISNHLYFYWYRQILGQKVEFLVSFYNNEISEKSEIFDDQFSVERPDGSNFTLKIRSTKLEDSAMYFCASTARETLYNEQFFGPGTRLTVL.

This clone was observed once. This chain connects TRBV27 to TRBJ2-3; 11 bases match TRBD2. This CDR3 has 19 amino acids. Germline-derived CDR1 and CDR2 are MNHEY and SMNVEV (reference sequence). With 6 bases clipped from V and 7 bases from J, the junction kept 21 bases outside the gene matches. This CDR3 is CASRWPGLAVPKRTYTQYF. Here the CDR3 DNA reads TGTGCCAGCAGATGGCCGGGACTAGCGGTACCTAAACGAACATATACGCAGTATTTT.

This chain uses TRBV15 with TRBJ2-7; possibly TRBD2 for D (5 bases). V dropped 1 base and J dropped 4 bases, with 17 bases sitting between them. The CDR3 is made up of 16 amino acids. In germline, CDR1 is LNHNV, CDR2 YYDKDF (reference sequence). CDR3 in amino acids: CATSRGIRRVSYEQYF. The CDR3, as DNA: TGTGCCACCAGCAGAGGTATCCGGCGGGTGAGTTACGAGCAGTACTTC. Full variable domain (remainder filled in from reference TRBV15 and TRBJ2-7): DAMVIQNPRYQVTQFGKPVTLSCSQTLNHNVMYWYQQKSSQAPKLLFHYYDKDFNNEADTPDNFQSRRPNTSFCFLDIRSPGLGDTAMYLCATSRGIRRVSYEQYFGPGTRLTVT.

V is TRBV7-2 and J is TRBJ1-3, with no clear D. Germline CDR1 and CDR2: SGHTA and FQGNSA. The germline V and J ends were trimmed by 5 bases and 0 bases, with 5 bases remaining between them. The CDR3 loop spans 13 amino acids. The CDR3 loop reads CASSVNSGNTIYF. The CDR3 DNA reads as TGTGCCAGCAGCGTTAACTCTGGAAACACCATATATTTT.

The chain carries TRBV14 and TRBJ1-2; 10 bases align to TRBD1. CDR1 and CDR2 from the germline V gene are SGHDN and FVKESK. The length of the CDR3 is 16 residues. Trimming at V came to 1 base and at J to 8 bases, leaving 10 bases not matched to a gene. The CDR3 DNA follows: TGTGCCAGCAGCCAAGCAGAGTCGGGACAGGGGTGGGGCTACACCTTC. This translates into CASSQAESGQGWGYTF. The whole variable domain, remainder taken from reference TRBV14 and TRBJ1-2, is EAGVTQFPSHSVIEKGQTVTLRCDPISGHDNLYWYRRVMGKEIKFLLHFVKESKQDESGMPNNRFLAERTGGTYSTLKVQPAELEDSGVYFCASSQAESGQGWGYTFGSGTRLTVV.